Listed below are T cell receptor beta chains from one sample, sequenced in a study of blood T cell repertoires in COVID-19. TCRdb's table, derived via immunoSEQ multiplex PCR, lists solely in-frame clones and lacks some. The sample consists of over 150,000 clones, 75% to 90% of them appearing once. The sequenced sample was PBMCs or T cells enriched from blood (not recorded which). These receptors were collected from a woman in her twenties or thirties who had recovered from COVID-19. The conserved cysteine and the conserved F or W are not part of the CDR3 here. Each record gives: J gene, clone size, V gene, CDR3 protein. Expanded clones get a size class; other rows say once, few or many, or leave the size out.

>TRBJ2-3|.|TRBV7-2
ASSLLVGYSTDTQY
>TRBJ2-1|.|TRBV7-6
ASTPDRQAYNEQF
>TRBJ2-5|few|TRBV10-3
AISSGGTFQETQY
>TRBJ1-4|.|TRBV30
AWSPYLTGATNEKLF
>TRBJ2-7|.|TRBV7-9
ASSLDPYEQY
>TRBJ1-4|.|TRBV19
ASQGPLEKLF
>TRBJ1-1|.|TRBV18
ASSPPKGVGEAF
>TRBJ2-3|.|TRBV7-2
ASSFDGGGTDTQY
>TRBJ1-2|.|TRBV7-9
ASSLMIAVIGYT
>TRBJ1-3|.|TRBV28
ASSSPPGNTIY
>TRBJ1-2|.|TRBV3-1/TRBV3-2
ASSQDYGAGTDGYT
>TRBJ2-1|.|TRBV3-1/TRBV3-2
ASSSVRVSYNEQF
>TRBJ1-6|few|TRBV7-9
ASSSIRGKGSPLH
>TRBJ2-2|.|TRBV19
ASSIQTRTGELF
>TRBJ1-2|.|TRBV7-6
ASSPGRGRGGYGYT
>TRBJ2-3|.|TRBV7-2
ASSLVGVGGTDTQY
>TRBJ1-4|.|TRBV7-2
ASSLPTGGGEKLF
>TRBJ2-3|.|TRBV6-5
ASRSGGTDTQY
>TRBJ1-2|.|TRBV15
ATSNPPGGWDGYT
>TRBJ1-3|few|TRBV9
ASSRETGTSGNTIY
>TRBJ1-1|.|TRBV5-6
ASSLVRAEAF
>TRBJ2-1|.|TRBV5-1
ASSLGDRGDNEQF
>TRBJ1-1|many|TRBV24-1
ATSENRQGRNTEAF
>TRBJ2-7|once|TRBV2
ANGESKFYEQY
>TRBJ2-1|once|TRBV11-3
ASSPRRQYNEQF
>TRBJ2-7|.|TRBV6-2/TRBV6-3
ASSYGPGGEQY
>TRBJ2-3|.|TRBV19
ASSIRAGGGADTQY
>TRBJ2-3|.|TRBV7-9
ASSLVQGASDTQY
>TRBJ2-1|.|TRBV7-9
ASSPRQYNEQF
>TRBJ1-1|.|TRBV7-9
ASSLGGRGPVPEAF
>TRBJ2-3|.|TRBV9
ASRGGSVGDTQY
>TRBJ1-6|.|TRBV19
ASSGSFSSYNSPLH
>TRBJ2-5|.|TRBV6-2/TRBV6-3
ASSYYAGGGETQY
>TRBJ2-6|.|TRBV19
ASSIEQGGSGANVLT
>TRBJ1-2|.|TRBV19
ASSTYGADRNYGYT
>TRBJ1-2|.|TRBV12-3/TRBV12-4
ASSPGVRYGYT
>TRBJ2-1|.|TRBV9
ASSGTVYNEQF
>TRBJ2-1|.|TRBV7-2
ASTRTPRTVSSYNEQF
>TRBJ1-2|.|TRBV28
ASRRGTGGADGYT
>TRBJ1-1|.|TRBV5-1
ASSRPGAVTNTEAF
>TRBJ2-1|.|TRBV4-3
ASAVSVDNEQF
>TRBJ2-6|.|TRBV7-3
ASSLTLWGAGANVLT
>TRBJ2-3|.|TRBV20-1
SATETSGEPDTQY
>TRBJ2-5|.|TRBV5-8
ASSLDGGAKTQY
>TRBJ2-3|.|TRBV9
ASSPEGLEVGDTQY
>TRBJ1-1|.|TRBV7-9
ASSLRGGSQYRMNTEAF
>TRBJ2-2|.|TRBV18
ASSPRQGDTGELF
>TRBJ2-5|.|TRBV19
ASSWGSEGTQY